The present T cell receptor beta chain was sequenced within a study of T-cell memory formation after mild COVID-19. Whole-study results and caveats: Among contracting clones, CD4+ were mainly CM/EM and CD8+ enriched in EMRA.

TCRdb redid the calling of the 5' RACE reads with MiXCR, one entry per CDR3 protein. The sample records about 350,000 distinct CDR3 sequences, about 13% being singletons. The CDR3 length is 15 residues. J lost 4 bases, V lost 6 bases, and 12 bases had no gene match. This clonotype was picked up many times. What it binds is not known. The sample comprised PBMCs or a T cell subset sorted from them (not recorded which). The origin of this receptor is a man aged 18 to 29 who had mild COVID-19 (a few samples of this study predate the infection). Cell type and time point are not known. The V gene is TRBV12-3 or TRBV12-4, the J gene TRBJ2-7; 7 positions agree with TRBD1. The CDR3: CASRSPETGLYEQYF. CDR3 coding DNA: TGTGCCAGCAGGTCCCCGGAGACAGGGTTGTACGAGCAGTACTTC.